The 6 T cell receptor beta chains reported below all come from one sample, sequenced in a study of monozygotic twins with inflammatory bowel disease. TCRdb re-called the 5' RACE reads and catalogs CDR3 proteins one per entry, DNA excluded. Recorded for this sample: 400,000 or so distinct CDR3 sequences. The sequencing input was blood. These TCRs come from a human donor with ulcerative colitis or Crohn's disease, or a healthy co-twin of an affected twin (not recorded which).

The CDR3 protein is CASGLRGATGELFF. The chain couples TRBV12-5 to TRBJ2-2; TCRdb proposes TRBD1, but this gene call is untestable without DNA. Germline lookup yields CDR1 LGHNT and CDR2 FRNRAP. The length of the CDR3 is 14 residues.

J is TRBJ2-5 and V is TRBV28; the TCRdb call, TRBD2, lacks DNA for checking. CDR1 MDHEN and CDR2 SYDVKM come from the germline V gene. The length of the CDR3 is 18 residues. This CDR3 reads CASTIGLAGRGGVETQYF.

The chain joins TRBV7-3 to TRBJ2-3. This CDR3 comprises 13 residues. Germline V gene data show CDR1 as SGHTA and CDR2 as FQGTGA. CDR3 amino acids: CASSSYNTDTQYF.

The V call is TRBV12-3 or TRBV12-4, the J call TRBJ2-2. The CDR3 length is 12 residues. This CDR3 is CASSLDGGELFF.

The gene calls are TRBV7-3 and TRBJ2-2; the TRBD2 assignment by TCRdb is unverifiable without DNA. The CDR3 runs to 15 residues. Germline V lookup: CDR1 SGHTA, CDR2 FQGTGA. CDR3 region: CASSSDGRDTGELFF.

The chain couples TRBV18 to TRBJ2-7. CDR1 and CDR2 (germline): KGHSH, LQKENI. The CDR3 spans 15 residues. CDR3 sequence reads: CASSPPAGGNYEQYF.